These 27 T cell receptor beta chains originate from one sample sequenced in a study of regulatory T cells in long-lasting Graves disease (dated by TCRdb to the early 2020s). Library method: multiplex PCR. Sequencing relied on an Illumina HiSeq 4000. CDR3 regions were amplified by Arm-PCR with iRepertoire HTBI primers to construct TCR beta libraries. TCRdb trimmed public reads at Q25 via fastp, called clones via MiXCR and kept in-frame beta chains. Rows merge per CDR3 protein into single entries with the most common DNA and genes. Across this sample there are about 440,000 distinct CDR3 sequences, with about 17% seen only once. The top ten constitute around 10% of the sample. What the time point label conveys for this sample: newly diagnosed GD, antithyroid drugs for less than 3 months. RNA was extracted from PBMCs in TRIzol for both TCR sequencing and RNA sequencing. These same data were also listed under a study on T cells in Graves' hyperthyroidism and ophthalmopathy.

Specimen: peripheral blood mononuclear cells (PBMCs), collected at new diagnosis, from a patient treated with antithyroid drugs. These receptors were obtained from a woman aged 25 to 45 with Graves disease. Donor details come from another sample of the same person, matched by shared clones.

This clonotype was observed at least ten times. The CDR3: CASSLGGSPTDTQYF. CDR3 sequence (DNA): TGTGCCAGCAGTTTGGGGGGGTCCCCCACAGATACGCAGTATTTT. This sequence joins TRBV27 and TRBJ2-3; 7 bases fit TRBD2. V lost 3 bases, J lost 2 bases, and 5 bases stayed unmatched. Germline CDR1 MNHEY, CDR2 SMNVEV (reference sequence). The length of the CDR3 is 15 residues.

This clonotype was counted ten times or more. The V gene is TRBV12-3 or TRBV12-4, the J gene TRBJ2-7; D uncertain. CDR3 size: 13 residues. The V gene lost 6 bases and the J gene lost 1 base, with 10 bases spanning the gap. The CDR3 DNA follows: TGTGCCAGCAGCTTTAAGGGTTCCTACGAGCAGTACTTC. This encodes CASSFKGSYEQYF.

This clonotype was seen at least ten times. The CDR3 is CASRRDRSTDTQYF. DNA for the CDR3: TGCGCCAGCAGGCGGGACAGATCTACAGATACGCAGTATTTT. The genes are TRBV5-1 and TRBJ2-3, with D possibly matching TRBD1 (7 bases). Germline assignment: CDR1 SGHRS and CDR2 YFSETQ. The CDR3 length is 14 residues. V was pared by 5 bases and J by 3 bases, with 13 bases between.

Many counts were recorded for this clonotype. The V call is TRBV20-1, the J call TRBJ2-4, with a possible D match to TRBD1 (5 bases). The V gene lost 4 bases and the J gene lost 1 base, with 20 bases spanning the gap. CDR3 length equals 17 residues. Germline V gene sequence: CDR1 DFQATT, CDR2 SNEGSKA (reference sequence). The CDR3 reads CSATGSQGSGAKNIQYF. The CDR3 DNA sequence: TGCAGTGCTACCGGATCCCAGGGAAGTGGGGCCAAAAACATTCAGTACTTC.

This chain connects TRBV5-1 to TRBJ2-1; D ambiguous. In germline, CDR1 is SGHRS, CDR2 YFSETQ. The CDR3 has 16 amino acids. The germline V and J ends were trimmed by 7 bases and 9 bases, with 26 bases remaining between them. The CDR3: CASSRNSAPTAGEQFF. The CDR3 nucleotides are TGCGCCAGCTCTCGGAACTCCGCGCCGACCGCCGGTGAGCAGTTCTTC.

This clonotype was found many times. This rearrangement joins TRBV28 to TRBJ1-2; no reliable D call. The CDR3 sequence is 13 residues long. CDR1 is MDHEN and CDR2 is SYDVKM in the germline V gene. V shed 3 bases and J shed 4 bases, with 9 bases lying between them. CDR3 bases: TGTGCCAGCAGTTTGTTGGCAGTCTATGGCTACACCTTC. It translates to CASSLLAVYGYTF.

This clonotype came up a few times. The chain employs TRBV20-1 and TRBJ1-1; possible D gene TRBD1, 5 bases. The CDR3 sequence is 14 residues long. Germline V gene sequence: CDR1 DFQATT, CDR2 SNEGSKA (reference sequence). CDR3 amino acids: CSAPRGRAVTEAFF. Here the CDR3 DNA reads TGCAGCGCCCCGAGAGGCAGGGCAGTTACTGAAGCTTTCTTT.

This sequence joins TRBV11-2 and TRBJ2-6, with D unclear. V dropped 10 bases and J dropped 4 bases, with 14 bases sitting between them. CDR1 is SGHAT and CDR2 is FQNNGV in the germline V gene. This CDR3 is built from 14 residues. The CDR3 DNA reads TGTGCCACTCGAAGGGTGAAGGGGGCCAACGTCCTGACTTTC. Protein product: CATRRVKGANVLTF. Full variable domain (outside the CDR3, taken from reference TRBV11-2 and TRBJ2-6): EAGVAQSPRYKIIEKRQSVAFWCNPISGHATLYWYQQILGQGPKLLIQFQNNGVVDDSQLPKDRFSAERLKGVDSTLKIQPAKLEDSAVYLCATRRVKGANVLTFGAGSRLTVL.

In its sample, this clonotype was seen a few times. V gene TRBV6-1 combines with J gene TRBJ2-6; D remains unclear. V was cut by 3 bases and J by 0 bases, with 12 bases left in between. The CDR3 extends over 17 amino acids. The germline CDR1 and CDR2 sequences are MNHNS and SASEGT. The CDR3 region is CASSDPDAYSGANVLTF. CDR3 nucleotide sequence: TGTGCCAGCAGTGACCCGGACGCCTACTCTGGGGCCAACGTCCTGACTTTC.

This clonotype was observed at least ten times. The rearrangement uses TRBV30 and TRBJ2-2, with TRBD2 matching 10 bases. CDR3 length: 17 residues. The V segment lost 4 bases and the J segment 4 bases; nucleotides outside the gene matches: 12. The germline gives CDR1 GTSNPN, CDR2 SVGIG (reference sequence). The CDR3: CAWKGLAASRFTGELFF. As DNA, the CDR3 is TGTGCCTGGAAAGGACTAGCGGCTTCAAGGTTCACCGGGGAGCTGTTTTTT. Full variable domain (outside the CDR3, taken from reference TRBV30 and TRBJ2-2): SQTIHQWPATLVQPVGSPLSLECTVEGTSNPNLYWYRQAAGRGLQLLFYSVGIGQISSEVPQNLSASRPQDRQFILSSKKLLLSDSGFYLCAWKGLAASRFTGELFFGEGSRLTVL.

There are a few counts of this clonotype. The CDR3 region has the DNA TGTGCCAGCAGGCCCCTAATGACAGGGCCCCCCCTTCGGCTAAACTACGAGCAGTACTTC. Translating it yields CASRPLMTGPPLRLNYEQYF. The genes are TRBV6-1 and TRBJ2-7; the match to TRBD1 covers 7 bases. The CDR3 sequence is 20 residues long. The germline V gene has CDR1 MNHNS and CDR2 SASEGT. Unmatched junction bases numbered 26, after V lost 6 bases and J lost 3 bases.

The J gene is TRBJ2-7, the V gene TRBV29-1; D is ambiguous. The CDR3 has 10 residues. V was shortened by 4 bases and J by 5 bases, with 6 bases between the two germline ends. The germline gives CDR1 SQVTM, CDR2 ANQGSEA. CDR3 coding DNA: TGCAGCGTTGTGCAGCACGAGCAGTACTTC. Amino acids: CSVVQHEQYF.

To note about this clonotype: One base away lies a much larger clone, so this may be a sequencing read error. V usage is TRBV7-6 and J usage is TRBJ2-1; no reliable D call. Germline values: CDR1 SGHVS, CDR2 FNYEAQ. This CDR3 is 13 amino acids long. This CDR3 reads CASSLALVNKQFF. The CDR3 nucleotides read TGTGCCAGCAGCTTAGCGCTTGTCAATAAGCAGTTCTTC. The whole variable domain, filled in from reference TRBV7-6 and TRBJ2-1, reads GAGVSQSPRYKVTKRGQDVALRCDPISGHVSLYWYRQALGQGPEFLTYFNYEAQQDKSGLPNDRFSAERPEGSISTLTIQRTEQRDSAMYRCASSLALVNKQFFGPGTRLTVL.

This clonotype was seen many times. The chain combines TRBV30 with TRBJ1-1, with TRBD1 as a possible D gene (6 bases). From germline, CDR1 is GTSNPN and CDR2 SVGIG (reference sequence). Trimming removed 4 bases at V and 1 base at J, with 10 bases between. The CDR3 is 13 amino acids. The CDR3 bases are TGTGCCTGGACCCCGACAGGGAACACTGAAGCTTTCTTT. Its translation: CAWTPTGNTEAFF.

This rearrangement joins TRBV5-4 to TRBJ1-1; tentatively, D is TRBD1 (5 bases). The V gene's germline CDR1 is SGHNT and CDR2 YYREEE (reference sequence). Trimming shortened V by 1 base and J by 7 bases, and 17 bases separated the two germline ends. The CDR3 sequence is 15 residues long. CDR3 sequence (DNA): TGTGCCAGCAGCTTGAGTCCTGTGTGCAGGGTTGAAGCTTTCTTT. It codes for CASSLSPVCRVEAFF.

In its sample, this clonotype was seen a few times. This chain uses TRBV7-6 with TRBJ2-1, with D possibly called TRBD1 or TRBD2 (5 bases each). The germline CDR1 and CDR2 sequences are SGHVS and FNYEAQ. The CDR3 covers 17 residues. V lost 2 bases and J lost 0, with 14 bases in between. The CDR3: CASSLRAGTNSYNEQFF. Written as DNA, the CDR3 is TGTGCCAGCAGCTTAAGGGCCGGGACCAACTCCTACAATGAGCAGTTCTTC.

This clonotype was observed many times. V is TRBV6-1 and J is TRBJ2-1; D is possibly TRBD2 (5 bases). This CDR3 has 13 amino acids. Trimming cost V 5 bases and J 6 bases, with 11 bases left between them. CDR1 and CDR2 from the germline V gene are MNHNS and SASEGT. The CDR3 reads CASSPWSGNEQFF. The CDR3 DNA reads TGTGCCAGCAGTCCGTGGAGCGGCAATGAGCAGTTCTTC.

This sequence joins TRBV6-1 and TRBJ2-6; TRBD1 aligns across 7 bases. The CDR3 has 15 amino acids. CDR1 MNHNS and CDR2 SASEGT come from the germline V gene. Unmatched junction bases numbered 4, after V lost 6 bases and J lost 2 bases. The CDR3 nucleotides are TGTGCCAGCAGACCCACAGGGGCTGGGGCCAACGTCCTGACTTTC. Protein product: CASRPTGAGANVLTF.

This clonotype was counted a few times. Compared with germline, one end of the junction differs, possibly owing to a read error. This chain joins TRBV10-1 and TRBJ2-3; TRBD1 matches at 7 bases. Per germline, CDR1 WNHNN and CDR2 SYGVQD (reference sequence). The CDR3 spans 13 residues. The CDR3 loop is CASSDSPGTALDF. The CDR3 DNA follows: TGCGCCAGCAGTGATTCCCCCGGGACAGCCTTGGATTTT.

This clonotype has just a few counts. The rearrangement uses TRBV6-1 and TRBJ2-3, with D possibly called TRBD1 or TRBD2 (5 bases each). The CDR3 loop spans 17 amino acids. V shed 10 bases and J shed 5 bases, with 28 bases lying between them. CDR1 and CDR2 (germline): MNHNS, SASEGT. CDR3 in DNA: TGTGCCACCCTTTCCCCCGGGACGGAGGACCCCAAAGATACGCAGTATTTT. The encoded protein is CATLSPGTEDPKDTQYF.

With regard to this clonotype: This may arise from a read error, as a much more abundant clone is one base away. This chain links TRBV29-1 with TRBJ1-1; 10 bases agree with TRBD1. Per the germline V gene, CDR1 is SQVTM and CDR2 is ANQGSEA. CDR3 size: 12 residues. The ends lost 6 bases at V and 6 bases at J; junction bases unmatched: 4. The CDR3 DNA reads TGCAGCGTAACGACAGGGGGCGCTGAAGCTTTCTTT. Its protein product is CSVTTGGAEAFF.

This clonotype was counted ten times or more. The CDR3 protein is CAWSVLREDYNEQFF. The CDR3 DNA reads TGTGCCTGGAGTGTTTTGCGGGAGGATTACAATGAGCAGTTCTTC. V and J are TRBV30 and TRBJ2-1; 8 positions match TRBD2. The germline gives CDR1 GTSNPN, CDR2 SVGIG (reference sequence). V trimming: 0 bases; J trimming: 4 bases; junction bases outside the gene matches: 5. The CDR3 spans 15 residues.

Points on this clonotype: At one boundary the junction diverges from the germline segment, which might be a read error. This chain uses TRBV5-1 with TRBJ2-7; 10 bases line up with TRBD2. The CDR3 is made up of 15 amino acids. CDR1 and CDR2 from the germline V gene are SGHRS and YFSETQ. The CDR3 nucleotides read TGTGCCAGCAGCGTAGGAGGACTAGCGGAAAACGAGCGGTACTTC. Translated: CASSVGGLAENERYF.

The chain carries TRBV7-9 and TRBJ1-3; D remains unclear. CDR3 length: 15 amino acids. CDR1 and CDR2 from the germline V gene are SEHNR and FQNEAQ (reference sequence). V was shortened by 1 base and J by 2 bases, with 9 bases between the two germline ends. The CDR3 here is CASSLGRVAGNTIYF. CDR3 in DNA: TGTGCCAGCAGCTTAGGCCGGGTGGCTGGAAACACCATATATTTT.

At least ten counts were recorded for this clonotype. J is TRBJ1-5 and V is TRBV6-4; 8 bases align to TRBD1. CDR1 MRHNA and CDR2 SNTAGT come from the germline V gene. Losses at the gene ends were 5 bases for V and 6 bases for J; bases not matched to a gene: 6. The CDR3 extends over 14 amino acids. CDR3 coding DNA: TGTGCCAGCAGTCTGGGCAGGGGGCCTCAGCCCCAGCATTTT. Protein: CASSLGRGPQPQHF.

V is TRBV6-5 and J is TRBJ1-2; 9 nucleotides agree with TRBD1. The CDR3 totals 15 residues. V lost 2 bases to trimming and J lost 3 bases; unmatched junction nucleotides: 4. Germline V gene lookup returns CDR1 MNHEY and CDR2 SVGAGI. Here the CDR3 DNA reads TGTGCCAGCAGTTACACCTGGACAGGGGACTATGGCTACACCTTC. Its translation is CASSYTWTGDYGYTF.

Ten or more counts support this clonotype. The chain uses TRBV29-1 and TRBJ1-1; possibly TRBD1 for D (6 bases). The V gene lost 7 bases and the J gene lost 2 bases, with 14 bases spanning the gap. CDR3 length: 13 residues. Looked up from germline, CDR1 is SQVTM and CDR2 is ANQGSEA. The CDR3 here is CSAADRTNTEAFF. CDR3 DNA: TGCAGCGCCGCGGACAGAACCAACACTGAAGCTTTCTTT.